Shown below are 2 T cell receptor beta chains from a single sample sequenced in a study of human T cells and chemical hapten exposure. One entry per CDR3 protein results from TCRdb running MiXCR on the RACE reads. The repertoire holds 99,000 or so distinct CDR3 sequences, with less than 14% as singletons. Time point denoted: pre-sensitization, week 0. As to treatment: therapeutic diphenylcyclopropenone sensitization with weekly scalp DPC. This specimen consisted of whole blood, obtained in connection with sensitization to the hapten diphenylcyclopropenone (DPC). All receptors derive from an older woman with alopecia areata. Some clones in this sample may be carry-over from other donors' samples.

This clonotype was found many times. The chain couples TRBV18 to TRBJ1-1; maybe TRBD1 (5 bases). V dropped 3 bases and J dropped 6 bases, with 23 bases sitting between them. The CDR3 has 17 residues. Per germline, CDR1 KGHSH and CDR2 LQKENI. CDR3 nucleotides: TGTGCCAGCTCACCGAACCGGGACGCCAACTGGGGCGCTGAAGCTTTCTTT. This sequence encodes CASSPNRDANWGAEAFF.

This clonotype was found a few times. The V call is TRBV18, the J call TRBJ1-4; D is possibly TRBD1 (5 bases). The germline CDR1 and CDR2 sequences are KGHSH and LQKENI. CDR3 length equals 15 residues. V was pared by 2 bases and J by 8 bases, with 15 bases between. The CDR3 coding sequence is TGTGCCAGCTCACCAAACATCCAGGGTGGGGAAAAACTGTTTTTT. Translating it yields CASSPNIQGGEKLFF.